The rows below give T cell receptor beta chains drawn from one sample of a study of T cell responses to AZD1222 COVID-19 vaccine. Sequencing used immunoSEQ multiplex PCR; TCRdb keeps in-frame clones, though not all of them. Recorded for this sample: under 150,000 clones. Sequenced material: peripheral blood. The receptors here all came from an adult in good health. Both conserved end residues are part of each CDR3. The D gene is left open where the match is weak.

j_call: TRBJ1-5
v_call: TRBV28
d_call: TRBD1
cdr3_aa: CASSSPGQTYSNQPQHF
cdr3_nt: TGTGCCAGCAGTTCGCCGGGACAGACCTATAGCAATCAGCCCCAGCATTTT

j_call: TRBJ1-1
v_call: TRBV27
d_call: .
cdr3_aa: CASSGESANTEAFF
cdr3_nt: TGTGCCAGCAGTGGGGAATCGGCGAACACTGAAGCTTTCTTT

j_call: TRBJ1-2
v_call: TRBV5-5
d_call: .
cdr3_aa: CASSAATGGYGYTF
cdr3_nt: TGTGCCAGCAGCGCCGCGACAGGAGGCTATGGCTACACCTTC

j_call: TRBJ1-2
v_call: TRBV7-2
d_call: .
cdr3_aa: CASSAPDGRAPYGYTF
cdr3_nt: TGTGCCAGCAGCGCCCCGGACGGCAGGGCCCCTTATGGCTACACCTTC

j_call: TRBJ1-1
v_call: TRBV27
d_call: .
cdr3_aa: CASSFQGRSTEAFF
cdr3_nt: TGTGCCAGCAGTTTCCAGGGGCGGAGCACTGAAGCTTTCTTT

j_call: TRBJ1-2
v_call: TRBV2
d_call: .
cdr3_aa: CASSEGPAIWGYTF
cdr3_nt: TGTGCCAGCAGTGAAGGGCCGGCCATTTGGGGCTACACCTTC

j_call: TRBJ1-1
v_call: TRBV5-1
d_call: .
cdr3_aa: CASSLGPGISVNTEAFF
cdr3_nt: TGCGCCAGCAGCTTGGGTCCGGGGATTTCGGTGAACACTGAAGCTTTCTTT

j_call: TRBJ1-6
v_call: TRBV12-3/TRBV12-4
d_call: .
cdr3_aa: CASSLAQVSPLHF
cdr3_nt: TGTGCCAGCAGTTTAGCGCAGGTTTCACCCCTCCACTTT

j_call: TRBJ1-2
v_call: TRBV11-3
d_call: .
cdr3_aa: CASSAQGRRGYTF
cdr3_nt: TGTGCCAGCAGCGCACAGGGTAGGAGAGGCTACACCTTC

j_call: TRBJ2-7
v_call: TRBV12-3/TRBV12-4
d_call: .
cdr3_aa: CASTLGRGEQYF
cdr3_nt: TGTGCCAGCACGCTCGGCAGGGGCGAGCAGTACTTC

j_call: TRBJ1-1
v_call: TRBV9
d_call: .
cdr3_aa: CASSVDGENTEAFF
cdr3_nt: TGTGCCAGCAGCGTAGATGGGGAGAACACTGAAGCTTTCTTT

j_call: TRBJ1-1
v_call: TRBV27
d_call: .
cdr3_aa: CASSLSSKNTEAFF
cdr3_nt: TGTGCCAGCAGTTTATCGTCCAAGAACACTGAAGCTTTCTTT

j_call: TRBJ1-1
v_call: TRBV21-1
d_call: .
cdr3_aa: CASSCWTGGAVNTEAFF
cdr3_nt: TGTGCCAGCAGCTGTTGGACAGGGGGCGCGGTGAACACTGAAGCTTTCTTT

j_call: TRBJ1-2
v_call: TRBV2
d_call: TRBD1
cdr3_aa: CASTTRTGGGYTF
cdr3_nt: TGTGCCAGCACCACAAGGACAGGGGGTGGCTACACCTTC

j_call: TRBJ1-6
v_call: TRBV6-6
d_call: TRBD1
cdr3_aa: CASRPDRANSPLHF
cdr3_nt: TGTGCCAGCAGACCCGACAGGGCTAATTCACCCCTCCACTTT

j_call: TRBJ2-3
v_call: TRBV2
d_call: .
cdr3_aa: CASSSYGPDTQYF
cdr3_nt: TGTGCCAGCAGCTCCTACGGCCCAGATACGCAGTATTTT

j_call: TRBJ2-5
v_call: TRBV20-1
d_call: TRBD1
cdr3_aa: CSASLGQGAVGETQYF
cdr3_nt: TGCAGTGCTAGTCTGGGGCAGGGGGCGGTTGGAGAGACCCAGTACTTC

j_call: TRBJ1-1
v_call: TRBV12-3/TRBV12-4
d_call: .
cdr3_aa: CASREGGGAFF
cdr3_nt: TGTGCCAGCAGGGAAGGTGGGGGAGCTTTCTTT

j_call: TRBJ1-1
v_call: TRBV5-1
d_call: .
cdr3_aa: CASSVGQLLRTEAFF
cdr3_nt: TGCGCCAGCAGCGTCGGACAGCTCCTACGCACTGAAGCTTTCTTT

j_call: TRBJ2-1
v_call: TRBV29-1
d_call: .
cdr3_aa: CSVRTPYNEQFF
cdr3_nt: TGCAGCGTTAGAACTCCGTACAATGAGCAGTTCTTC